Shown below are 30 T cell receptor beta chains from a single sample sequenced in a study of cytomegalovirus exposure and HLA in healthy donors (dated by TCRdb to between 2016 and 2019). The protocol used for the library was the immunoSEQ multiplex PCR assay. TCRdb obtained this table from immuneACCESS and retained in-frame rearrangements with V and J assigned. These tables miss some clones; where compared with another copy, unresolved V genes account for less than half of the shortfall, and the remainder is unexplained. This sample lists 90,000 to 150,000 clones; 88% were detected once. Roughly 6.3% of the sample belongs to the ten largest clones. The sequenced sample was PBMCs. These receptors were obtained from a woman between 18 and 29 years old in good health and CMV-seropositive.

This clone was recorded only once. V usage is TRBV7-8 and J usage is TRBJ2-7; TRBD1 aligns across 9 bases. CDR1 and CDR2 from the germline V gene are SGHVS and FQNEAQ. With V trimmed by 6 bases and J by 4 bases, 7 bases remained unmatched. The CDR3 loop spans 14 amino acids. The CDR3: CASRVGQGVYEQYF. As DNA, the CDR3 is TGTGCCAGCAGGGTGGGACAGGGAGTTTACGAGCAGTACTTC.

This clone was counted once. The rearrangement links TRBV2 to TRBJ2-3; 9 nucleotides align to TRBD1. Germline V lookup: CDR1 SNHLY, CDR2 FYNNEI. V lost 5 bases and J lost 2; bases outside the gene matches: 8. This CDR3 region has 16 residues. The CDR3 DNA sequence: TGTGCCAGCAGTCCCCGGACAGGGGTAGTCACAGATACGCAGTATTTT. It codes for CASSPRTGVVTDTQYF.

This clone was picked up one time. The rearrangement links TRBV4-2 to TRBJ2-4, with TRBD1 identical over 9 bases. This CDR3 has 16 amino acids. V lost 5 bases and J lost 6; bases outside the gene matches: 11. Per the germline V gene, CDR1 is LGHNA and CDR2 is YNFKEQ. The CDR3 reads CASSEALGQGINIQYF. As DNA, the CDR3 is TGTGCCAGCAGCGAGGCCTTGGGACAGGGAATAAACATTCAGTACTTC.

This clone was seen only once. The gene calls are TRBV5-8 and TRBJ2-7; 12 bases are a match to TRBD1. V lost 4 bases, J lost 2 bases, and 4 bases stayed unmatched. This CDR3 region has 15 residues. CDR1 is SGHTS and CDR2 is YDEGEE in the germline V gene. In DNA, the CDR3 is TGTGCCAGCAGCGTCCGGGACAGGGGGCCCTACGAGCAGTACTTC. Protein product: CASSVRDRGPYEQYF.

The rearrangement links TRBV7-9 to TRBJ2-1; the match to TRBD2 covers 12 bases. The CDR3 has 15 residues. CDR1 and CDR2 (germline): SEHNR, FQNEAQ (reference sequence). The ends lost 3 bases at V and 4 bases at J; junction bases unmatched: 1. The CDR3 nucleotides are TGTGCCAGCAGCTTGACTAGCGGGGGATACAATGAGCAGTTCTTC. Protein product: CASSLTSGGYNEQFF.

This clone was observed a handful of times. The chain is built from TRBV6-6 and TRBJ1-4; possible D gene TRBD1, 5 bases. Deletions cut 11 bases from V and 7 bases from J, with 14 bases between. Germline CDR1 is MNHNY and CDR2 is SVGAGI (reference sequence). CDR3 size: 12 residues. This chain's CDR3 is CAGGRGGEKLFF. The CDR3 bases are TGTGCCGGGGGGAGGGGTGGTGAAAAACTGTTTTTT.

This chain connects TRBV18 to TRBJ2-5; TRBD1 aligns across 10 bases. Unmatched junction bases numbered 2, after V lost 3 bases and J lost 1 base. Germline V gene sequence: CDR1 KGHSH, CDR2 LQKENI. The CDR3 runs to 15 residues. The CDR3 spells CASSPGTGVQETQYF. The CDR3 DNA follows: TGTGCCAGCTCACCCGGGACAGGGGTCCAAGAGACCCAGTACTTC.

This clone is medium-sized within its sample. J is TRBJ2-7 and V is TRBV7-3; 7 nucleotides align to TRBD2. CDR3 length: 15 residues. Unmatched junction bases numbered 7, after V lost 3 bases and J lost 2 bases. The germline CDR1 and CDR2 sequences are SGHTA and FQGTGA. CDR3 loop: CASSLPASGAYEQYF. In DNA form, the CDR3 reads TGTGCCAGCAGCTTGCCGGCTAGCGGAGCCTACGAGCAGTACTTC.

The chain couples TRBV27 to TRBJ1-5, with 10 nucleotides matching TRBD1. From germline, CDR1 is MNHEY and CDR2 SMNVEV (reference sequence). Unmatched junction bases numbered 4, after V lost 4 bases and J lost 7 bases. The CDR3 runs 14 residues. The DNA for the CDR3 is TGTGCCAGCAGTTCGGACAGGGGGGGCCAGCCCCAGCATTTT. Protein product: CASSSDRGGQPQHF.

V and J are TRBV9 and TRBJ2-3, with D uncertain. Germline V gene data show CDR1 as SGDLS and CDR2 as YYNGEE. V was clipped by 4 bases and J by 4 bases, with 10 bases between them. This CDR3 is built from 13 residues. CDR3 coding DNA: TGTGCCAGCAGCACCGGCGGCTCAGATACGCAGTATTTT. Encoded protein: CASSTGGSDTQYF. Full variable domain (outside the CDR3, taken from reference TRBV9 and TRBJ2-3): DSGVTQTPKHLITATGQRVTLRCSPRSGDLSVYWYQQSLDQGLQFLIQYYNGEERAKGNILERFSAQQFPDLHSELNLSSLELGDSALYFCASSTGGSDTQYFGPGTRLTVL.

This clone was counted a single time. V usage is TRBV7-9 and J usage is TRBJ1-3, with 9 bases lining up with TRBD1. This CDR3 has 16 amino acids. Germline CDR1 and CDR2: SEHNR and FQNEAQ (reference sequence). J was trimmed by 0 bases and V by 3 bases; bases with no gene match: 3. For the CDR3, the DNA is TGTGCCAGCAGCTTCCCGGGACAGGGCTCTGGAAACACCATATATTTT. As protein: CASSFPGQGSGNTIYF.

The chain recombines TRBV19 with TRBJ1-5; a possible D gene is TRBD1 (5 bases). Trimming cost V 2 bases and J 7 bases, with 18 bases left between them. CDR1 and CDR2 from the germline V gene are LNHDA and SQIVND (reference sequence). This CDR3 is 16 amino acids long. CDR3 sequence (DNA): TGTGCCAGTAGTATAACGCCAACGGGGGTTCGACAGCCCCAGCATTTT. Translating gives CASSITPTGVRQPQHF. Combining the CDR3 with reference TRBV19 and TRBJ1-5 gives the whole variable domain DGGITQSPKYLFRKEGQNVTLSCEQNLNHDAMYWYRQDPGQGLRLIYYSQIVNDFQKGDIAEGYSVSREKKESFPLTVTSAQKNPTAFYLCASSITPTGVRQPQHFGDGTRLSIL.

V gene TRBV18 combines with J gene TRBJ2-3; TRBD2 matches at 11 bases. Germline V gene data show CDR1 as KGHSH and CDR2 as LQKENI. The CDR3 spans 16 residues. V dropped 3 bases and J dropped 0; count of bases not matched to a gene: 2. The DNA of the CDR3 is TGTGCCAGCTCACCGGGACTAGCGGTTAGCACAGATACGCAGTATTTT. This sequence encodes CASSPGLAVSTDTQYF.

This chain joins TRBV7-8 and TRBJ2-1; 7 nucleotides agree with TRBD1. This CDR3 comprises 17 residues. Germline V lookup: CDR1 SGHVS, CDR2 FQNEAQ. The trim removed 7 bases at V and 5 bases at J, leaving 17 bases unmatched. CDR3 nucleotide sequence: TGTGCCAGCACCTTCCTATCTATACAGGGGATGGACAATGAGCAGTTCTTC. Its protein is CASTFLSIQGMDNEQFF.

This sequence joins TRBV4-2 and TRBJ2-1; the match to TRBD2 covers 8 bases. Germline V CDR1 and CDR2: LGHNA, YNFKEQ. After removal of 2 bases from V and 2 bases from J, the junction contained 5 bases not matched to a gene. The CDR3 consists of 16 residues. CDR3 sequence reads: CASSQPTSGPYNEQFF. The CDR3 DNA reads TGTGCCAGCAGCCAACCCACTAGCGGCCCCTACAATGAGCAGTTCTTC.

The chain is built from TRBV19 and TRBJ2-6; D not certain. V gave up 0 bases and J gave up 0 bases, with 6 bases separating them. Germline CDR1 is LNHDA and CDR2 is SQIVND (reference sequence). This CDR3 has 16 residues. The CDR3 region is CASSIEPSSGANVLTF. The CDR3 nucleotides are TGTGCCAGTAGTATAGAGCCGAGCTCTGGGGCCAACGTCCTGACTTTC.

The table lists this clone with a few counts. The rearrangement joins TRBV7-2 to TRBJ1-1, with D unresolved. V was pared by 3 bases and J by 1 base, with 9 bases between. Germline CDR1 reads SGHTA; CDR2 reads FQGNSA. CDR3 length: 14 amino acids. CDR3 DNA sequence: TGTGCCAGCAGCTTCCTCCGACAGAACACTGAAGCTTTCTTT. Translated: CASSFLRQNTEAFF.

This clone was counted only a few times. The chain couples TRBV2 to TRBJ1-5, with D possibly being TRBD1 (6 bases). The CDR3 runs to 15 residues. Trimming removed 6 bases at V and 0 bases at J, with 12 bases between. Germline CDR1 reads SNHLY; CDR2 reads FYNNEI. The CDR3 reads CASRADRHSNQPQHF. The CDR3 bases are TGTGCCAGCAGAGCCGACAGGCATAGCAATCAGCCCCAGCATTTT.

This clone has only a few counts. V gene TRBV4-1 combines with J gene TRBJ1-2; D not resolved. V lost 3 bases and J 4 bases, leaving 12 bases between the germline ends. Germline loops: CDR1 MGHRA, CDR2 YSYEKL. The CDR3 length is 14 residues. The CDR3, as DNA: TGCGCCAGCAGCCACCCTGGAGGGCTCTATGGCTACACCTTC. This translates into CASSHPGGLYGYTF.

The chain carries TRBV7-6 and TRBJ2-1; 10 bases are shared with TRBD2. V was clipped by 4 bases and J by 1 base; unmatched bases: 10. The V gene's germline CDR1 is SGHVS and CDR2 FNYEAQ. The CDR3 loop spans 18 amino acids. CDR3 sequence (DNA): TGTGCCAGCAGCTCGGGGGGGATAGCGGGAGGATCCTACAATGAGCAGTTCTTC. Amino acids: CASSSGGIAGGSYNEQFF.

This chain connects TRBV19 to TRBJ1-6, with D unresolved. CDR3 size: 19 residues. Germline V gene lookup returns CDR1 LNHDA and CDR2 SQIVND (reference sequence). V was cut by 5 bases and J by 4 bases, with 24 bases left in between. CDR3 protein: CASSVRLKTSDRYNSPLHF. Written as DNA, the CDR3 is TGTGCCAGTAGTGTTCGTTTGAAGACATCCGATCGGTATAATTCACCCCTCCACTTT.

The chain is built from TRBV7-3 and TRBJ2-1; TRBD1 matches at 7 bases. CDR1 and CDR2 (germline): SGHTA, FQGTGA. V lost 5 bases, J lost 0 bases, and 4 bases stayed unmatched. This CDR3 is 15 amino acids long. Here the CDR3 reads CASSQGQNSYNEQFF. CDR3 DNA sequence: TGTGCCAGCAGCCAGGGACAGAACTCCTACAATGAGCAGTTCTTC.

The chain links TRBV6-1 to TRBJ1-2; 9 nucleotides agree with TRBD1. Trimming removed 8 bases from V and 8 bases from J; junction bases left unmatched: 9. The CDR3 sequence is 13 residues long. Germline values: CDR1 MNHNS, CDR2 SASEGT. CDR3 residues: CASPKGQGVGYTF. DNA of the CDR3: TGTGCCAGCCCCAAGGGACAGGGAGTCGGCTACACCTTC.

The rearrangement joins TRBV5-4 to TRBJ1-5; D may be TRBD1 (5 bases). The V gene's germline CDR1 is SGHNT and CDR2 YYREEE (reference sequence). Between the trimmed V and J ends, which lost 3 bases and 7 bases, there was a span of 11 bases. The CDR3 loop spans 13 amino acids. This chain's CDR3 is CASSYDRHQPQHF. CDR3 bases: TGTGCCAGCAGCTACGACAGACACCAGCCCCAGCATTTT.

The gene calls are TRBV19 and TRBJ1-3, with D perhaps matching TRBD1 (6 bases). The V gene lost 7 bases and the J gene lost 4 bases, with 23 bases spanning the gap. Germline CDR1 and CDR2: LNHDA and SQIVND (reference sequence). The CDR3 loop spans 17 amino acids. The CDR3 region is CASTSSQGRGSGNTIYF. Here the CDR3 DNA reads TGTGCCAGTACCTCCTCACAGGGCAGGGGTTCGGGAAACACCATATATTTT.

This sequence joins TRBV11-2 and TRBJ1-1; 10 nucleotides align to TRBD1. V gave up 4 bases and J gave up 6 bases; unmatched junction bases: 14. The germline CDR1 and CDR2 sequences are SGHAT and FQNNGV. The CDR3 totals 17 residues. Written as DNA, the CDR3 is TGTGCCAGCAGCTCTAGGGGACAGGGGTTCGCGGACGCTGAAGCTTTCTTT. The encoded protein is CASSSRGQGFADAEAFF.

The rearrangement joins TRBV7-2 to TRBJ2-1, with TRBD2 matching 14 bases. The V gene end was trimmed by 3 bases and the J gene end by 6 bases; junction bases not matched to a gene: 10. The V gene's germline CDR1 is SGHTA and CDR2 FQGNSA. CDR3 size: 18 residues. CDR3 DNA: TGTGCCAGCAGCTTCGGGACTAGCGGGAGAAGGGTTGGCAATGAGCAGTTCTTC. It translates to CASSFGTSGRRVGNEQFF.

CDR3 DNA sequence: TGTGCCAGCAGCGATAGACAGGGGGCTGTTTATGGCTACACCTTC. Translating it yields CASSDRQGAVYGYTF. This rearrangement joins TRBV11-2 to TRBJ1-2; 10 bases map to TRBD1. This CDR3 has 15 amino acids. Germline lookup yields CDR1 SGHAT and CDR2 FQNNGV. Trimming cost V 5 bases and J 5 bases; bases outside gene matches: 8. Using reference TRBV11-2 and TRBJ1-2 for the parts outside the CDR3, the full variable domain is EAGVAQSPRYKIIEKRQSVAFWCNPISGHATLYWYQQILGQGPKLLIQFQNNGVVDDSQLPKDRFSAERLKGVDSTLKIQPAKLEDSAVYLCASSDRQGAVYGYTFGSGTRLTVV.

This chain links TRBV6-1 with TRBJ2-3, with D possibly being TRBD2 (5 bases). V gave up 4 bases and J gave up 1 base, with 9 bases separating them. This CDR3 is built from 14 residues. Germline V CDR1 and CDR2: MNHNS, SASEGT. The CDR3 sequence is CASSAAGRTDTQYF. The CDR3 DNA sequence: TGTGCCAGCAGTGCCGCGGGCCGCACAGATACGCAGTATTTT.

The chain uses TRBV5-6 and TRBJ1-2; D is perhaps TRBD1 (6 bases). The CDR3 has 16 amino acids. Trimming removed 7 bases at V and 2 bases at J, with 21 bases between. Germline values: CDR1 SGHDT, CDR2 YYEEEE. The CDR3 here is CASLPTTTGSNYGYTF. The CDR3 DNA reads TGTGCCAGCCTCCCAACAACGACAGGATCGAACTATGGCTACACCTTC.